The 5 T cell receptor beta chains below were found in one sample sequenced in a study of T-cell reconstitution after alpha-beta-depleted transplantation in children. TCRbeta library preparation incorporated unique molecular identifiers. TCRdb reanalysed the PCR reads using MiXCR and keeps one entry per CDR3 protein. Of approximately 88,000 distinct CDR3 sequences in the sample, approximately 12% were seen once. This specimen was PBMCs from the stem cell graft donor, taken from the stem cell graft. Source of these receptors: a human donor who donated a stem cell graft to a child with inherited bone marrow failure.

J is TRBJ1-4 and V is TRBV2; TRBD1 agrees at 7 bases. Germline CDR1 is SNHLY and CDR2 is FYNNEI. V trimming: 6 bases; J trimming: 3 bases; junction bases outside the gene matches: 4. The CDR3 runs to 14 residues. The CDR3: CASRTGSANEKLFF. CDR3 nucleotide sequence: TGTGCCAGCAGGACAGGGTCCGCTAATGAAAAACTGTTTTTT.

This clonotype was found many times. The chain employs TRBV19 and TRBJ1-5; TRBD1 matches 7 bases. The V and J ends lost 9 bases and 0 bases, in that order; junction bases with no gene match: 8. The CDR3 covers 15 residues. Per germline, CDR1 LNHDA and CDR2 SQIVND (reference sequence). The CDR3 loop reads CASKPGTASNQPQHF. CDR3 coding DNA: TGTGCCAGCAAACCTGGGACAGCTAGCAATCAGCCCCAGCATTTT.

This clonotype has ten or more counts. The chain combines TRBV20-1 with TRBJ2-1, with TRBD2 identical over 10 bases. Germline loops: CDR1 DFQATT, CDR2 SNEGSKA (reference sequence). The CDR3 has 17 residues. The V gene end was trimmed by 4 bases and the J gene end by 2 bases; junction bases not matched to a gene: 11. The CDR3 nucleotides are TGCAGTGCTACCTATACGGAGAGCGGGGGGGCCTACAATGAGCAGTTCTTC. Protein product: CSATYTESGGAYNEQFF.

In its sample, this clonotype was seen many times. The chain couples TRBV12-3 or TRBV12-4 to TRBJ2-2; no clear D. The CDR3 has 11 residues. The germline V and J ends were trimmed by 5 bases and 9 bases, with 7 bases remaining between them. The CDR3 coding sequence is TGTGCCAGCAGTATCGTAAGGGAGCTGTTTTTT. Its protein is CASSIVRELFF.

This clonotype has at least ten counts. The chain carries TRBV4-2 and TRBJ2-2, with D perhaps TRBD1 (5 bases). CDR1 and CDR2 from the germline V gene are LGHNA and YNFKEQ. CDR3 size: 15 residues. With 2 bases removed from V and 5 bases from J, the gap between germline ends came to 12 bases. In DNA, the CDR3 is TGTGCCAGCAGCCAAAGGACAACCCGAACCGGGGAGCTGTTTTTT. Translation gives CASSQRTTRTGELFF.